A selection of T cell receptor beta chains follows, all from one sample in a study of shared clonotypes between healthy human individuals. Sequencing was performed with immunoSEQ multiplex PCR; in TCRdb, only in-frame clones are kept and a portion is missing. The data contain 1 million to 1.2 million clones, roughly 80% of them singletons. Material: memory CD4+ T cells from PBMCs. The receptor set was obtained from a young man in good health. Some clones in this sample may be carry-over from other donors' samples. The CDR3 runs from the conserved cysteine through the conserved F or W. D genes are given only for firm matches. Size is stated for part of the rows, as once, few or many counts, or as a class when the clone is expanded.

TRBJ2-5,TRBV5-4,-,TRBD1,TGTGCCAGCAGCTTGGATGGACAGGGGATAGAGACCCAGTACTTC,CASSLDGQGIETQYF
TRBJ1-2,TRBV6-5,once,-,TGTGCCAGCAGTTCCTCCTCCGGACTCTCCTTC,CASSSSSGLSF
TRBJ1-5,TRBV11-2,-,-,TGTGCCAGCAGCTTAGGGGGACGGCAGCCCCAGCATTTT,CASSLGGRQPQHF
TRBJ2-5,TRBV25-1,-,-,TGTGCCAGCAGTGGAACAGAGACCCAAGAGACCCAGTACTTC,CASSGTETQETQYF
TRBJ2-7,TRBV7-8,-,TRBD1,TGTGCCAGCAGCTATCCCGGGACAGGACCCCTCGAGCAGTACTTC,CASSYPGTGPLEQYF
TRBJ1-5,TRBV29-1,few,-,TGCAGCGTCGTTACGGTTGCCGATCAGCCCCAGCATTTT,CSVVTVADQPQHF
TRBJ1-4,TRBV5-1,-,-,TGCGCCGGCGACGTTGGGACTAATGAAAAACTGTTTTTT,CAGDVGTNEKLFF
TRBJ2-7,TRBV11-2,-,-,TGTGCCAGCAGCTTAGTCCCGGGGGAGTCGGGGTCTTACGAGCAGTACTTC,CASSLVPGESGSYEQYF
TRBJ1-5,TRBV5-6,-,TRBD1,TGTGCCAGCAGCATCGACAGGGGGGCTCAGCCCCAGCATTTT,CASSIDRGAQPQHF
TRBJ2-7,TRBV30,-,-,TGTGCCTGGAGGCGGTCCTACGAGCAGTACTTC,CAWRRSYEQYF
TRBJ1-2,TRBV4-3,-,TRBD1,TGCGCCAGCAGCCAAGGGCTAGGACAGGGGGAATATGGCTACACCTTC,CASSQGLGQGEYGYTF
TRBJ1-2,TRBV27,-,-,TGTGCCAGCAGTTTCGCGGGGGCTGGTGGCTACACCTTC,CASSFAGAGGYTF
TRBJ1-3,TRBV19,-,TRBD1,TGTGCCAGTAGTAACCCGGGACAGCGAAGCTCTGGAAACACCATATATTTT,CASSNPGQRSSGNTIYF
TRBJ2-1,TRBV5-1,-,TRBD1,TGCGCCAGCAGCCCGACGCCCCAGGGGGTCGACAATGAGCAGTTCTTC,CASSPTPQGVDNEQFF
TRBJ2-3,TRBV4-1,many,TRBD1,TGCGCCAGCAGCCAGCCGGGACAGGGGGCTACAGATACGCAGTATTTT,CASSQPGQGATDTQYF
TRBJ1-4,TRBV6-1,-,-,TGTGCCAGCAAAAGGACTAATGAAAAACTGTTTTTT,CASKRTNEKLFF
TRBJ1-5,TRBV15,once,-,TGTGCCACCAGCAGTAGGACGGGTGGGCAGCCCCAGCATTTT,CATSSRTGGQPQHF
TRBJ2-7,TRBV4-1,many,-,TGCGCCAGCAGCCGTGGCCTTAACTACGAGCAGTACTTC,CASSRGLNYEQYF
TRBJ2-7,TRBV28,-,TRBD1,TGTGCCAGCAGTCTCCACCCGGGACAGGGGGGCCATTACGAGCAGTACTTC,CASSLHPGQGGHYEQYF
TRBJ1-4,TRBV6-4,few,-,TGTGCCAGCAGTGACTCTGAACAGACAAATGAAAAACTGTTTTTT,CASSDSEQTNEKLFF
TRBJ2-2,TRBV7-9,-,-,TGTGCCAGCAGCTTACGGATCGGGGAGCTGTTTTTT,CASSLRIGELFF
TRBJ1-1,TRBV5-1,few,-,TGCGCCAGCACCCCGGGTTCAGGAGCCTTGAACACTGAAGCTTTCTTT,CASTPGSGALNTEAFF
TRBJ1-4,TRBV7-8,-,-,TGTGCCAGCAGCAGGGCAACTAATGAAAAACTGTTTTTT,CASSRATNEKLFF
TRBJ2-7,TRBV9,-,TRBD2,TGTGCCAGCAGCGTAGATGGGACTAGCGGGGCCTACGAGCAGTACTTC,CASSVDGTSGAYEQYF
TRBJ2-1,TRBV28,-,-,TGTGCCTCTGGCCCCTTAATGCAGTTCTTC,CASGPLMQFF
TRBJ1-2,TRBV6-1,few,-,TGTGCCAGCAGTGAGGCTAACTATGGCTACACCTTC,CASSEANYGYTF
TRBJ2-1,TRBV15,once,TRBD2,TGTGCCACCGCCGTGGGGGGACTAGCGAGAAATGAGCAGTTCTTC,CATAVGGLARNEQFF
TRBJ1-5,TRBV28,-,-,TGTGCCAGCAGTTCCCAGACCGCGCGTCATCAGCCCCAGCATTTT,CASSSQTARHQPQHF
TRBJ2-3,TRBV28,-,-,TGTGCCAGCAGTTTACGAACCTTCACAGATACGCAGTATTTT,CASSLRTFTDTQYF
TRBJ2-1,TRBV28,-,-,TGTGCCAGCAGTATTCCGTCCTTTTGGGGGATCAATGAGCAGTTCTTC,CASSIPSFWGINEQFF
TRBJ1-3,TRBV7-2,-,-,TGTGTGGGGGCTAGAGGTGAAGGAAACACCATATATTTT,CVGARGEGNTIYF
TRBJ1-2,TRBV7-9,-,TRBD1,TGTGCCAGCAGCCCAGGGACAGGCAGGGGCGTAAACTATGGCTACACCTTC,CASSPGTGRGVNYGYTF
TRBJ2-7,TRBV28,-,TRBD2,TGTGCCAGCAGCTCTATAGCGGGAGGCCGCTCCTACGAGCAGTACTTC,CASSSIAGGRSYEQYF
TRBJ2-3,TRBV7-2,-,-,TGTGCCAGCAGCCTTAGCAGGTCCCCAGATACGCAGTATTTT,CASSLSRSPDTQYF
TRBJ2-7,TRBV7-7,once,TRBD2,TGTGCCAGCAGCTTGGGGACTAGCGGCGAGCAGTACTTC,CASSLGTSGEQYF
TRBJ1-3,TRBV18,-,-,TGTGCCAGCTCACCTTCGCAGGGCAGCTCTGGAAACACCATATATTTT,CASSPSQGSSGNTIYF
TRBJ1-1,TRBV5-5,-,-,TGTGCCAGCAGCACACGCACGGACCGGGCTTTCTTT,CASSTRTDRAFF
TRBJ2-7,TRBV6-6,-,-,TGTGCCAGCAGTCCCCGCACCAGGGGCCACGAGCAGTACTTC,CASSPRTRGHEQYF
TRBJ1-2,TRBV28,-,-,TGTGCCAGCAGGGCCGGGACACTCTATGGCTACACCTTC,CASRAGTLYGYTF
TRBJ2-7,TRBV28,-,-,TGTGCCAGCAGCCGCCAACGGGAGATAAGCTACGAGCAGTACTTC,CASSRQREISYEQYF
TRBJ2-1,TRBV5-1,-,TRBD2,TGCGCCAGCAGCTTGACGGGGACTAGCGAAGATGAGCAGTTCTTC,CASSLTGTSEDEQFF
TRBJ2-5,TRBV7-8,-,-,TGTGCCAGCAGCTTAGCTAGCGTACTCCAAGAGACCCAGTACTTC,CASSLASVLQETQYF
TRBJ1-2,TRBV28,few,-,TGTGCCAGCACTCGTAGGGTTAACTATGGCTACACCTTC,CASTRRVNYGYTF
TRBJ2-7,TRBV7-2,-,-,TGTGCCAGCAGCTTAATACGGACGAGTCGGGAGCAGTACTTC,CASSLIRTSREQYF
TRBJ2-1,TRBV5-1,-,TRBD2,TGCGCCAGCAGCTTCCTAGCGGAAAACAATGAGCAGTTCTTC,CASSFLAENNEQFF
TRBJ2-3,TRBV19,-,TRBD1,TGTGCCAGTAGTGCGATAAACAGGGGGGATACGCAGTATTTT,CASSAINRGDTQYF
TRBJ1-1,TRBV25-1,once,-,TGTGCCAGCAGTCGTAAGAACACTGAAGCTTTCTTT,CASSRKNTEAFF
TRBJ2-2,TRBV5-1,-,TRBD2,TGCGCCAGCAGCTTTGCGGGAGATCCCGGGGAGCTGTTTTTT,CASSFAGDPGELFF
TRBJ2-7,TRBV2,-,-,TGTGCCAGCGCTCCTGGAGTCTACGAGCAGTACTTC,CASAPGVYEQYF
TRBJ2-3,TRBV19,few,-,TGTGCCAGTAGTACCCGGCGTGGGGTGGATACGCAGTATTTT,CASSTRRGVDTQYF
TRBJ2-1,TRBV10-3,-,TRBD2,TGTGCCATCAGGAAAAGGGTGGGACTAGCGGGAGGGCCCTCGGGCAATGAGCAGTTCTTC,CAIRKRVGLAGGPSGNEQFF
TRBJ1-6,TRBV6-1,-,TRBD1,TGTGCCAGCAGGAGGGACAGGACTTCACCCCTCCACTTT,CASRRDRTSPLHF
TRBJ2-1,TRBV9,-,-,TGTGCCAGCAGCGTAGTTCCCATCACCTCCTACAATGAGCAGTTCTTC,CASSVVPITSYNEQFF
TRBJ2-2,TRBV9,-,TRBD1,TGTGCCAGCACTGGGGACAGAGGCTCATGGGGCACCGGGGAGCTGTTTTTT,CASTGDRGSWGTGELFF
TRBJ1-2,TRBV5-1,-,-,TGCGCCAGCAGCTTGGTACCAGACTATGGCTACACCTTC,CASSLVPDYGYTF
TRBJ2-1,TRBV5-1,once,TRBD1,TGCGCCAGCAGCCCGGACAGGGGATTTGACAATGAGCAGTTCTTC,CASSPDRGFDNEQFF